This is a list of T cell receptor beta chains from one sample in a study of blood T cell repertoires in COVID-19. Sequencing was performed with immunoSEQ multiplex PCR; in TCRdb, only in-frame clones are kept and a portion is missing. Among some 62,000 clones listed, about 88% were seen once. What was sequenced was peripheral blood. The receptor set was obtained from a human donor in a cohort sampled during active COVID-19. The CDR3 runs from the conserved cysteine through the conserved F or W. D genes are given only for firm matches. Clone size is stated in some rows and not others, as once, few, many or a class when expanded.

>.|.|TRBV12-3/TRBV12-4|TRBJ2-7
TGTGCCAGCAGTTTACCGCCAGGGGATCAGCAGTACTTC
CASSLPPGDQQYF
>.|.|TRBV19|TRBJ2-3
TGTGCCAGTACATCGGCGGGGCGCACAGATACGCAGTATTTT
CASTSAGRTDTQYF
>.|once|TRBV19|TRBJ1-1
TGTGCCAGTAGCCCCCAGCAGGGGACGTCTGAAGCTTTCTTT
CASSPQQGTSEAFF
>.|.|TRBV18|TRBJ1-1
TGTGCCAGCTCACCACCGGGAGTGGGCAACACTGAAGCTTTCTTT
CASSPPGVGNTEAFF
>TRBD2|.|TRBV7-9|TRBJ2-5
TGTGCCAGCAGCTTCGCTAGCGGGGTGCGGGGGACCCAGTACTTC
CASSFASGVRGTQYF
>TRBD2|once|TRBV2|TRBJ2-3
TGTGCCAGCAGAATCTCTAGCGGGAGGAACACAGATACGCAGTATTTT
CASRISSGRNTDTQYF
>.|.|TRBV6-5|TRBJ1-2
TGTGCCAGCAGAGGGGGGGTCAACTATGGCTACACCTTC
CASRGGVNYGYTF
>TRBD1|.|TRBV27|TRBJ2-3
TGTGCCAGCAGCGACAGGGGAAGCACAGATACGCAGTATTTT
CASSDRGSTDTQYF
>TRBD2|.|TRBV7-9|TRBJ2-4
TGTGCCAGCAGCTTAGCCTTGGTAGCGGGAGGGCCTGGAGACATTCAGTACTTC
CASSLALVAGGPGDIQYF
>.|few|TRBV5-4|TRBJ2-3
TGTGCCAGCAGCTTGAGCGGCGGGAGCACAGATACGCAGTATTTT
CASSLSGGSTDTQYF
>.|.|TRBV7-8|TRBJ2-3
TGTGCCAGCAGGGGCGGGCCTAGCACAGATACGCAGTATTTT
CASRGGPSTDTQYF
>TRBD2|.|TRBV3-1/TRBV3-2|TRBJ2-5
TGTGCCAGCAGCGCGGGACTAGCGGGAGCCCAAGAGACCCAGTACTTC
CASSAGLAGAQETQYF
>.|.|TRBV11-2|TRBJ2-2
TGTGCCAGCAGCTTAGTCAGGAACACCGGGGAGCTGTTTTTT
CASSLVRNTGELFF
>TRBD2|few|TRBV11-2|TRBJ2-7
TGTGCCAGCAGCTCCGGGACTAGAGGTTCCGAGCAGTACTTC
CASSSGTRGSEQYF
>.|.|TRBV2|TRBJ2-7
TGTGCCAGCAGCTCCCCGGTGGCCTACGAGCAGTACTTC
CASSSPVAYEQYF
>TRBD1|.|TRBV7-2|TRBJ1-4
TGTGCCAGCAGCTCCAGAAGGTTGGGACAGGGGAACGAAAAACTGTTTTTT
CASSSRRLGQGNEKLFF
>.|.|TRBV2|TRBJ2-2
TGTGCCAGCAGTCTCCGGGAGCCGGGCACCGGGGAGCTGTTTTTT
CASSLREPGTGELFF
>.|.|TRBV18|TRBJ1-4
TGTGCCACCCGGCAGGGCGAAAATGAAAAACTGTTTTTT
CATRQGENEKLFF
>TRBD2|few|TRBV4-1|TRBJ2-1
TGCGCCAGCAGCCACAGACTAGCGGGAGGTCTGAACTCCTACAATGAGCAGTTCTTC
CASSHRLAGGLNSYNEQFF
>.|once|TRBV7-9|TRBJ2-3
TGTGCCAGCAGCCCCGGAACTAGTTCAGCGCAGTATTTT
CASSPGTSSAQYF
>TRBD2|.|TRBV27|TRBJ2-7
TGTGCCAGCAGTTTAAAACTAGCGGGAGGCTACGAGCAGTACTTC
CASSLKLAGGYEQYF
>TRBD1|few|TRBV27|TRBJ2-7
TGTGCCAGCAGTGGGACAGGGACTATCTCCTACGAGCAGTACTTC
CASSGTGTISYEQYF
>.|once|TRBV6-5|TRBJ2-7
TGTGCCAGCGGCGACAGCTCCTACGAGCAGTACTTC
CASGDSSYEQYF
>.|once|TRBV29-1|TRBJ2-3
TGCAGCCAGGGCCTACTGGTAGATACGCAGTATTTT
CSQGLLVDTQYF
>TRBD1|.|TRBV15|TRBJ1-5
TGTGCCACCAGTCCGGACAGGGGAAATCAGCCCCAGCATTTT
CATSPDRGNQPQHF
>.|.|TRBV24-1|TRBJ2-2
TGTGCCACCAGTGTGGGGGGGAACACCGGGGAGCTGTTTTTT
CATSVGGNTGELFF
>TRBD1|.|TRBV10-2|TRBJ2-7
TGCGCCAGCAGACGACAGGGGGCCTACGAGCAGTACTTC
CASRRQGAYEQYF
>TRBD2|.|TRBV30|TRBJ2-5
TGTGCCTGGAGTGTAACCGCGGGACTAGGTGGGACCCAGTACTTC
CAWSVTAGLGGTQYF
>.|.|TRBV7-9|TRBJ1-5
TGTGCCAGCAGCTTAGTAGTCGGGCAGCCCCAGCATTTT
CASSLVVGQPQHF
>.|.|TRBV11-2|TRBJ1-1
TGTGCCAGCAGCTTAGGGCAGGGGAACACTGAAGCTTTCTTT
CASSLGQGNTEAFF
>.|.|TRBV15|TRBJ1-1
TGTGCCACCAGCAGAGATACGGGACTTGCTGAAGCTTTCTTT
CATSRDTGLAEAFF
>TRBD2|.|TRBV7-8|TRBJ2-7
TGTGCCAGCAGCTTCGGCGGGGGTGGTGGTGGCGAGCAGTACTTC
CASSFGGGGGGEQYF
>.|.|TRBV7-9|TRBJ2-7
TGTGCCAGCAGCCAATTGGAGGGCGGTTACGAGCAGTACTTC
CASSQLEGGYEQYF
>TRBD1|.|TRBV19|TRBJ2-7
TGTGCCAGTAGTACCGGGACAGGGTCAGGCGAGCAGTACTTC
CASSTGTGSGEQYF